One sample yielded the 27 T cell receptor beta chains listed below, sequenced in a study of CD8+ T cells in alopecia areata. Investigators isolated RNA and reverse transcribed it into cDNA to act as the sequencing template. Sequencing used immunoSEQ multiplex PCR; TCRdb keeps in-frame clones, though not all of them. The sample records roughly 120,000 clones, about three fifths being singletons. The treatment is: oral pan-JAK inhibitor, 5-10 mg twice daily. Sequences were derived from CD8+ T cells sorted from blood, sampled at week 24, from a patient treated with tofacitinib. The receptors were sampled from a human donor with alopecia areata.

V gene TRBV27 combines with J gene TRBJ2-7, with 9 bases identical to TRBD1. V lost 6 bases to trimming and J lost 5 bases; unmatched junction nucleotides: 8. The germline V gene has CDR1 MNHEY and CDR2 SMNVEV (reference sequence). This CDR3 comprises 14 residues. The CDR3 sequence is CASSSGTGFHEQYF. CDR3 in DNA: TGTGCCAGCAGCTCCGGGACAGGGTTCCACGAGCAGTACTTC.

This clone has more than one count but fewer than ten. V and J are TRBV27 and TRBJ2-5; D perhaps matches TRBD2 (7 bases). The V gene's germline CDR1 is MNHEY and CDR2 SMNVEV (reference sequence). This CDR3 is built from 16 residues. The germline V and J ends were trimmed by 1 base and 2 bases, with 14 bases remaining between them. CDR3 sequence: CASSLFVGGLQETQYF. CDR3 nucleotides: TGTGCCAGCAGTTTATTTGTGGGGGGGCTTCAAGAGACCCAGTACTTC.

The V call is TRBV19, the J call TRBJ1-5; 10 bases fit TRBD1. There are 16 residues in the CDR3. Looked up from germline, CDR1 is LNHDA and CDR2 is SQIVND (reference sequence). The V and J ends lost 3 bases and 4 bases, in that order; junction bases with no gene match: 6. CDR3 DNA: TGTGCCAGTAGTATTCACCCGGGACAGGGGAATCAGCCCCAGCATTTT. Amino acid sequence: CASSIHPGQGNQPQHF.

This rearrangement joins TRBV2 to TRBJ2-1; 12 bases fit TRBD2. J gave up 9 bases and V 3 bases, and 9 bases lay outside the gene matches. CDR1 and CDR2 (germline): SNHLY, FYNNEI. The CDR3 is 16 amino acids. The DNA of the CDR3 is TGTGCCAGCAGTGAGTGGCTAGCGGGGGGGCTAATTGAGCAGTTCTTC. This encodes CASSEWLAGGLIEQFF.

V gene TRBV28 combines with J gene TRBJ2-7, with a possible D match to TRBD1 (6 bases). Germline V gives CDR1 MDHEN, CDR2 SYDVKM. V gave up 2 bases and J gave up 2 bases, with 10 bases separating them. CDR3 length equals 14 residues. The CDR3 here is CASSLQGSAYEQYF. The CDR3 DNA reads TGTGCCAGCAGTTTACAGGGGAGCGCCTACGAGCAGTACTTC. Variable domain in full (rest from reference TRBV28 and TRBJ2-7): DVKVTQSSRYLVKRTGEKVFLECVQDMDHENMFWYRQDPGLGLRLIYFSYDVKMKEKGDIPEGYSVSREKKERFSLILESASTNQTSMYLCASSLQGSAYEQYFGPGTRLTVT.

This clone was counted only a few times. The J gene is TRBJ2-2, the V gene TRBV9; D is unresolved. The germline V and J ends were trimmed by 3 bases and 3 bases, with 21 bases remaining between them. The CDR3 has 18 amino acids. The germline CDR1 and CDR2 sequences are SGDLS and YYNGEE. CDR3 sequence reads: CASSARGMGRIYTGELFF. For the CDR3, the DNA is TGTGCCAGCAGCGCCCGAGGTATGGGCAGGATTTACACCGGGGAGCTGTTTTTT.

This clone was observed a single time. The chain employs TRBV2 and TRBJ2-7; D perhaps matches TRBD1 (5 bases). Trimming took off 0 bases at V and 5 bases at J, with 11 bases between the two ends. Germline assignment: CDR1 SNHLY and CDR2 FYNNEI. CDR3 size: 14 residues. In DNA, the CDR3 is TGTGCCAGCAGTGAAGCCGGACACCTCGACGAGCAGTACTTC. Protein sequence: CASSEAGHLDEQYF.

The CDR3 protein is CASSRHRGIQYF. The CDR3 bases are TGTGCCAGCAGTCGACACAGGGGAATTCAGTACTTC. The chain carries TRBV27 and TRBJ2-4, with 7 bases fitting TRBD1. This CDR3 has 12 residues. Germline assignment: CDR1 MNHEY and CDR2 SMNVEV (reference sequence). The ends lost 5 bases at V and 10 bases at J; junction bases unmatched: 5.

This clone was picked up one time. This rearrangement joins TRBV15 to TRBJ2-1; 7 nucleotides align to TRBD1. The V and J ends lost 1 base and 3 bases, in that order; junction bases with no gene match: 3. This CDR3 contains 15 residues. Germline CDR1 and CDR2: LNHNV and YYDKDF (reference sequence). This CDR3 reads CATSRGTGIYNEQFF. CDR3 nucleotides: TGTGCCACCAGCAGAGGGACAGGCATCTACAATGAGCAGTTCTTC.

This rearrangement joins TRBV5-6 to TRBJ2-7; perhaps TRBD1 as D (6 bases). The CDR3 has 13 residues. Germline V lookup: CDR1 SGHDT, CDR2 YYEEEE. V gave up 5 bases and J gave up 2 bases, with 11 bases separating them. CDR3 nucleotides: TGTGCCAGCAGTTTGACAGGAACCTACGAGCAGTACTTC. This gives the protein CASSLTGTYEQYF. Looking up the rest from reference TRBV5-6 and TRBJ2-7 gives the full variable domain: DAGVTQSPTHLIKTRGQQVTLRCSPKSGHDTVSWYQQALGQGPQFIFQYYEEEERQRGNFPDRFSGHQFPNYSSELNVNALLLGDSALYLCASSLTGTYEQYFGPGTRLTVT.

A few counts support this clone. J is TRBJ2-3 and V is TRBV4-3; a weak D match, TRBD2 (6 bases). The V and J ends lost 0 bases and 1 base respectively, with 11 bases between them. Germline CDR1 is LGHNA and CDR2 is YSLEER. This CDR3 is 16 amino acids long. CDR3 region: CASSQEGGAGTDTQYF. DNA for the CDR3: TGCGCCAGCAGCCAAGAAGGCGGGGCCGGCACAGATACGCAGTATTTT.

The chain uses TRBV13 and TRBJ2-5; maybe TRBD2 (6 bases). The J call is in doubt because the DNA end fits TRBJ2-7 better. Germline lookup yields CDR1 PRHDT and CDR2 FYEKMQ (reference sequence). The length of the CDR3 is 14 residues. The CDR3 here is CASSLSGGNYEQYF. In DNA form, the CDR3 reads TGTGCCAGCAGCTTAAGCGGAGGGAACTACGAGCAGTACTTC.

This clone was detected only once. The V gene is TRBV7-2, the J gene TRBJ2-7, with TRBD2 as a possible D gene (6 bases). The CDR3 spans 16 residues. With 5 bases removed from V and 0 bases from J, the gap between germline ends came to 17 bases. Germline loops: CDR1 SGHTA, CDR2 FQGNSA. CDR3 region: CASSGGDPLSSYEQYF. CDR3 sequence (DNA): TGTGCCAGCAGCGGAGGGGACCCTTTGAGCTCCTACGAGCAGTACTTC.

V and J are TRBV2 and TRBJ2-7; the match to TRBD2 covers 7 bases. Trimming removed 0 bases from V and 3 bases from J; junction bases left unmatched: 8. This CDR3 has 16 residues. Germline values: CDR1 SNHLY, CDR2 FYNNEI. The CDR3 bases are TGTGCCAGCAGTGAAGCGCTTCGGGGGGAGTTCTACGAGCAGTACTTC. Its protein is CASSEALRGEFYEQYF. The entire variable domain, with the rest obtained from reference TRBV2 and TRBJ2-7, is as follows: EPEVTQTPSHQVTQMGQEVILRCVPISNHLYFYWYRQILGQKVEFLVSFYNNEISEKSEIFDDQFSVERPDGSNFTLKIRSTKLEDSAMYFCASSEALRGEFYEQYFGPGTRLTVT.

Here the CDR3 DNA reads TGTGCCAGCAGCCAAGTTATCGGTACAGATACGCAGTATTTT. This translates into CASSQVIGTDTQYF. V usage is TRBV4-2 and J usage is TRBJ2-3; D unclear. CDR1 LGHNA and CDR2 YNFKEQ come from the germline V gene. V was shortened by 1 base and J by 3 bases, with 8 bases between the two germline ends. This CDR3 region has 14 residues.

V is TRBV19 and J is TRBJ1-5; D is unclear. Looked up from germline, CDR1 is LNHDA and CDR2 is SQIVND (reference sequence). The CDR3 consists of 14 residues. Trimming shortened V by 6 bases and J by 0 bases, and 9 bases separated the two germline ends. The CDR3 protein is CASSARDSNQPQHF. The CDR3 DNA sequence: TGTGCCAGTAGCGCGAGAGATAGCAATCAGCCCCAGCATTTT.

The chain couples TRBV13 to TRBJ2-6; the D is unclear. This CDR3 is built from 19 residues. CDR1 and CDR2 (germline): PRHDT, FYEKMQ (reference sequence). Trimming pared 2 bases from V and 1 base from J, leaving 18 bases between. The CDR3 bases are TGTGCCAGCAGCTTAAGTATGAGGCAGTGGGGTTCTGGGGCCAACGTCCTGACTTTC. Residues: CASSLSMRQWGSGANVLTF.

The chain couples TRBV29-1 to TRBJ2-3; D is possibly TRBD1 or TRBD2 (5 bases each). Germline values: CDR1 SQVTM, CDR2 ANQGSEA. V was cut by 0 bases and J by 3 bases, with 13 bases left in between. The CDR3 consists of 15 residues. The CDR3 protein is CSVEDRGDRTDTQYF. In nucleotides, the CDR3 is TGCAGCGTTGAAGATAGAGGGGATCGGACAGATACGCAGTATTTT.

The genes are TRBV15 and TRBJ2-7; 8 bases map to TRBD1. V trimming: 1 base; J trimming: 7 bases; junction bases outside the gene matches: 6. Germline values: CDR1 LNHNV, CDR2 YYDKDF (reference sequence). CDR3 size: 14 residues. As DNA, the CDR3 is TGTGCCACCAGCAGAGTAGGCGGACAGGGAGAGCAGTACTTC. Protein: CATSRVGGQGEQYF.

The chain links TRBV29-1 to TRBJ2-2; D gene unclear. V lost 4 bases and J lost 4, with 7 bases in between. The length of the CDR3 is 12 residues. CDR1 and CDR2 from the germline V gene are SQVTM and ANQGSEA. CDR3 DNA sequence: TGCAGCGTTGTGGGGTCCACCGGGGAGCTGTTTTTT. This gives the protein CSVVGSTGELFF.

The chain has TRBV5-4 and TRBJ1-1, with TRBD1 as a possible D gene (5 bases). Germline V gene data show CDR1 as SGHNT and CDR2 as YYREEE (reference sequence). This CDR3 region has 15 residues. Between the trimmed V and J ends, which lost 4 bases and 3 bases, there was a span of 16 bases. CDR3 nucleotides: TGTGCCAGCAGCCCTGGGGCCCTGTGGGACACTGAAGCTTTCTTT. Its protein is CASSPGALWDTEAFF.

The J gene is TRBJ1-2, the V gene TRBV9, with D unclear. Trimming left V 2 bases short and J 5 bases short, with 10 bases between. In germline, CDR1 is SGDLS, CDR2 YYNGEE. CDR3 length: 13 amino acids. In nucleotides, the CDR3 is TGTGCCAGCAGCGTTGGAAGTTTGTATGGCTACACCTTC. This gives the protein CASSVGSLYGYTF.

The V gene is TRBV4-3, the J gene TRBJ1-1; 7 nucleotides align to TRBD1. Germline V gene sequence: CDR1 LGHNA, CDR2 YSLEER. V trimming: 0 bases; J trimming: 0 bases; junction bases outside the gene matches: 1. CDR3 length equals 15 residues. The CDR3 DNA follows: TGCGCCAGCAGCCAAGATGGGACAGTGAACACTGAAGCTTTCTTT. It yields the protein CASSQDGTVNTEAFF.

This clone appeared a few times. The chain carries TRBV6-5 and TRBJ2-2; D possibly corresponds to TRBD2 (6 bases). V lost 8 bases to trimming and J lost 4 bases, with 14 bases between them. The CDR3 length is 14 residues. CDR1 is MNHEY, CDR2 SVGAGI, per germline. CDR3: CASRPAGTTGELFF. CDR3 DNA sequence: TGTGCCAGCCGGCCCGCGGGGACCACCGGGGAGCTGTTTTTT.

The chain employs TRBV19 and TRBJ1-2; D is perhaps TRBD1 (5 bases). With 7 bases removed from V and 4 bases from J, the gap between germline ends came to 19 bases. Germline V CDR1 and CDR2: LNHDA, SQIVND (reference sequence). The CDR3 length is 15 residues. CDR3 protein: CASTYGGTYGYGYTF. CDR3 nucleotides: TGTGCCAGTACCTACGGGGGGACGTACGGCTATGGCTACACCTTC.

This clone has a handful of counts. The chain links TRBV7-9 to TRBJ2-7; D is perhaps TRBD1 (6 bases). The CDR3 is made up of 13 amino acids. V was clipped by 5 bases and J by 2 bases, with 10 bases between them. Germline lookup yields CDR1 SEHNR and CDR2 FQNEAQ (reference sequence). CDR3 in amino acids: CASSPDSPYEQYF. The CDR3 region has the DNA TGTGCCAGCAGCCCGGACAGTCCCTACGAGCAGTACTTC.

This chain uses TRBV27 with TRBJ2-5; D is uncertain. CDR1 and CDR2 (germline): MNHEY, SMNVEV (reference sequence). This CDR3 has 13 amino acids. Trimming stripped 2 bases from V and 3 bases from J, with 7 bases between. The CDR3 region is CASSLTLKETQYF. The CDR3 nucleotides read TGTGCCAGCAGTTTAACCCTGAAAGAGACCCAGTACTTC.